Shown below are 14 T cell receptor beta chains from a single sample sequenced in a study of T cell responses to AZD1222 COVID-19 vaccine (dated by TCRdb to the early 2020s). What this sample's time point label stands for: baseline before first vaccination. Library creation used the immunoSEQ multiplex PCR assay. The table was pulled from immuneACCESS by TCRdb, which kept in-frame rearrangements only. Such tables lose some clones; where checked, under half of the loss comes from unresolved V genes, and the rest has no known cause. The sample profile shows 85,000 to 130,000 clones; 93% of them were found once. The top ten clones comprise around 5% of the sample. Sequences were derived from peripheral blood, sampled on day 0 of AZD1222 vaccination. The receptor source for this set is an adult in good health.

V is TRBV4-1 and J is TRBJ1-1, with a tentative D call TRBD1 (5 bases). The V end lost 5 bases, the J end lost 5 bases, and 15 bases lay between the germline ends. The CDR3 is 14 amino acids. Germline CDR1 MGHRA, CDR2 YSYEKL. This chain's CDR3 is CASSFREGKTEAFF. DNA for the CDR3: TGCGCCAGCAGCTTCAGGGAGGGGAAGACTGAAGCTTTCTTT.

V is TRBV7-8 and J is TRBJ1-3, with 9 nucleotides matching TRBD1. The CDR3 runs 16 residues. The J segment lost 6 bases and the V segment lost 1 base, leaving 7 bases of the junction unmatched. Germline CDR1 reads SGHVS; CDR2 reads FQNEAQ. CDR3 sequence: CASSLVGQGLENTIYF. The CDR3 DNA reads as TGTGCCAGCAGCTTAGTGGGACAGGGTTTGGAAAACACCATATATTTT.

This chain links TRBV5-1 with TRBJ1-6, with TRBD1 identical over 7 bases. This CDR3 has 16 amino acids. V shed 4 bases, J shed 10 bases, and the junction held 14 bases outside the gene matches. The germline CDR1 and CDR2 sequences are SGHRS and YFSETQ. CDR3 protein: CASSLLSTTGDSPLHF. CDR3 nucleotide sequence: TGCGCCAGCAGCCTACTCTCAACAACAGGGGACTCACCCCTCCACTTT. Drawing the rest from reference TRBV5-1 and TRBJ1-6, the complete variable domain is KAGVTQTPRYLIKTRGQQVTLSCSPISGHRSVSWYQQTPGQGLQFLFEYFSETQRNKGNFPGRFSGRQFSNSRSEMNVSTLELGDSALYLCASSLLSTTGDSPLHFGNGTRLTVT.

The gene calls are TRBV18 and TRBJ2-7; 10 positions agree with TRBD2. The CDR3 sequence is 15 residues long. Germline assignment: CDR1 KGHSH and CDR2 LQKENI. Trimming took 0 bases from V and 5 from J; bases not matched to a gene: 4. The CDR3 loop reads CASSPPLAGGHEQYF. CDR3 sequence (DNA): TGTGCCAGCTCACCACCTTTAGCGGGAGGCCACGAGCAGTACTTC.

The gene calls are TRBV6-5 and TRBJ1-5, with D unclear. CDR1 MNHEY and CDR2 SVGAGI come from the germline V gene. V gave up 6 bases and J gave up 11 bases, with 14 bases separating them. The CDR3 has 12 residues. In nucleotides, the CDR3 is TGTGCCAGCAGCGCCGGGGTCTCGACCCAGCATTTT. It translates to CASSAGVSTQHF.

The chain uses TRBV24-1 and TRBJ2-3; the match to TRBD1 covers 8 bases. This CDR3 is 16 amino acids long. The ends lost 5 bases at V and 6 bases at J; junction bases unmatched: 12. Germline values: CDR1 KGHDR, CDR2 SFDVKD. CDR3 loop: CATSATDRGKRDTQYF. CDR3 nucleotide sequence: TGTGCCACCAGTGCGACAGACAGGGGCAAGCGGGATACGCAGTATTTT.

The chain employs TRBV27 and TRBJ2-7; D possibly corresponds to TRBD1 (6 bases). Germline CDR1 reads MNHEY; CDR2 reads SMNVEV (reference sequence). CDR3 length: 15 amino acids. The V end lost 0 bases, the J end lost 5 bases, and 14 bases lay between the germline ends. This CDR3 is CASSLSGPGVHEQYF. CDR3 in DNA: TGTGCCAGCAGTTTATCGGGACCAGGGGTCCACGAGCAGTACTTC.

The chain joins TRBV7-9 to TRBJ1-1, with TRBD1 matching 7 bases. From germline, CDR1 is SEHNR and CDR2 FQNEAQ (reference sequence). This CDR3 spans 12 amino acids. J lost 1 base, V lost 11 bases, and 4 bases had no gene match. The CDR3 nucleotides are TGTGCCGTGGACAGGTGGAACACTGAAGCTTTCTTT. It codes for CAVDRWNTEAFF.

The V gene is TRBV5-1, the J gene TRBJ2-5; TRBD2 matches 13 bases. The CDR3 covers 16 residues. Germline V lookup: CDR1 SGHRS, CDR2 YFSETQ. J was trimmed by 8 bases and V by 4 bases; bases with no gene match: 11. In DNA form, the CDR3 reads TGCGCCAGCAGCAGGGAGACTCCGGGACTAGCGGGAACCCAGTACTTC. The encoded protein is CASSRETPGLAGTQYF. The full variable domain, its missing parts supplied by reference TRBV5-1 and TRBJ2-5, is KAGVTQTPRYLIKTRGQQVTLSCSPISGHRSVSWYQQTPGQGLQFLFEYFSETQRNKGNFPGRFSGRQFSNSRSEMNVSTLELGDSALYLCASSRETPGLAGTQYFGPGTRLLVL.

This clone was seen only once. The rearrangement uses TRBV5-4 and TRBJ1-2; tentative D call: TRBD1 (5 bases). Looked up from germline, CDR1 is SGHNT and CDR2 is YYREEE (reference sequence). The V end lost 4 bases, the J end lost 6 bases, and 13 bases lay between the germline ends. The CDR3 runs 13 residues. This CDR3 is CASSIRDPNGYTF. The DNA of the CDR3 is TGTGCCAGCAGCATCCGGGACCCGAATGGCTACACCTTC.

CDR3: CASRQGPASTDTQYF. The DNA for the CDR3 is TGTGCCAGCAGGCAGGGCCCGGCTAGCACAGATACGCAGTATTTT. This sequence joins TRBV2 and TRBJ2-3; possible D gene TRBD1, 5 bases. Germline CDR1 reads SNHLY; CDR2 reads FYNNEI. The V end lost 6 bases, the J end lost 0 bases, and 13 bases lay between the germline ends. CDR3 length equals 15 residues.

This chain joins TRBV5-1 and TRBJ2-1; 13 positions agree with TRBD2. The J segment lost 5 bases and the V segment lost 2 bases, leaving 7 bases of the junction unmatched. The germline gives CDR1 SGHRS, CDR2 YFSETQ. The CDR3 has 17 amino acids. The CDR3 region is CASSFAAGTSGNNEQFF. Here the CDR3 DNA reads TGCGCCAGCAGCTTTGCAGCCGGGACTAGCGGGAACAATGAGCAGTTCTTC.

This sequence joins TRBV28 and TRBJ1-2; D gene unclear. Looked up from germline, CDR1 is MDHEN and CDR2 is SYDVKM. The ends were cut back, 3 bases at V and 0 bases at J, with 5 bases in the middle. The CDR3 extends over 13 amino acids. CDR3 sequence reads: CASSFLANYGYTF. The CDR3 DNA is TGTGCCAGCAGTTTTTTAGCTAACTATGGCTACACCTTC.

In its sample, this clone was seen once. The rearrangement links TRBV5-1 to TRBJ2-2; no firm D call. The CDR3 is made up of 13 amino acids. Deletions cut 2 bases from V and 5 bases from J, with 7 bases between. Germline lookup yields CDR1 SGHRS and CDR2 YFSETQ. The CDR3 region is CASSLVPTGELFF. CDR3 DNA sequence: TGCGCCAGCAGCTTAGTACCGACCGGGGAGCTGTTTTTT.